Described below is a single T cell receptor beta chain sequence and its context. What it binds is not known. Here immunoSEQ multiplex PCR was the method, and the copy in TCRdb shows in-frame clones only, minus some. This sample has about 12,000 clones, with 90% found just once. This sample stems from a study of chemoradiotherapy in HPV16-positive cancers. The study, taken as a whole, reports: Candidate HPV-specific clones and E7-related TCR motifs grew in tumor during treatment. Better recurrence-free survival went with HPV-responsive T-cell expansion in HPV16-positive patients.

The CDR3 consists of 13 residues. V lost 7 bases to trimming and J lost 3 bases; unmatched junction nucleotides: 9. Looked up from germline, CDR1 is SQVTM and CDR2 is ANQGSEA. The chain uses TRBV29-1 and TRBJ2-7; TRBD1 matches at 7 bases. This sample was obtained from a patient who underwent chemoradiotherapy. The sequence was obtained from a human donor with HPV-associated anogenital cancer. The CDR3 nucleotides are TGCAGCGCTTCCGGGACAGTTAACTACGAGCAGTACTTC. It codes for CSASGTVNYEQYF.